The next 6 T cell receptor beta chains were all read from a single sample in a study of blood T cell repertoires in COVID-19. Profiling relied on immunoSEQ multiplex PCR, and the TCRdb table lists in-frame clones only, not all of them. Seen here are around 300,000 clones, around 90% observed once, and the top ten hold 0.94%. Material: peripheral blood. All receptors derive from a woman in her 40s who had recovered from COVID-19.

The rearrangement joins TRBV28 to TRBJ1-5; D is undetermined. Germline-derived CDR1 and CDR2 are MDHEN and SYDVKM. Trimming stripped 1 base from V and 9 bases from J, with 7 bases between. The CDR3 totals 12 residues. The CDR3 sequence: CASSLSPLPQHF. In DNA form, the CDR3 reads TGTGCCAGCAGTTTATCTCCTCTGCCCCAGCATTTT.

The V gene is TRBV5-1, the J gene TRBJ2-7; D is unresolved. Trimming stripped 5 bases from V and 4 bases from J, with 10 bases between. CDR3 size: 12 residues. Germline V gives CDR1 SGHRS, CDR2 YFSETQ. The CDR3: CASRLDGYEQYF. The CDR3 DNA reads as TGCGCCAGCAGGCTTGACGGGTACGAGCAGTACTTC.

The chain is built from TRBV3-1 (or the pseudogene TRBV3-2) and TRBJ2-7; 12 bases match TRBD1. Germline CDR1 and CDR2: LGHDT and YNNKEL (reference sequence). This CDR3 region has 15 residues. V lost 2 bases, J lost 4 bases, and 3 bases stayed unmatched. This chain's CDR3 is CASSQMGQGAYEQYF. CDR3 coding DNA: TGTGCCAGCAGCCAAATGGGACAGGGGGCTTACGAGCAGTACTTC.

The rearrangement uses TRBV15 and TRBJ2-3, with 8 nucleotides matching TRBD2. This CDR3 spans 17 amino acids. Trimming removed 0 bases from V and 3 bases from J; junction bases left unmatched: 8. Germline V gene data show CDR1 as LNHNV and CDR2 as YYDKDF (reference sequence). This chain's CDR3 is CATSRDGFGGGTDTQYF. As DNA, the CDR3 is TGTGCCACCAGCAGAGATGGTTTCGGGGGGGGGACAGATACGCAGTATTTT.

The CDR3 sequence is CSVRTGVFNEKLFF. CDR3 bases: TGCAGCGTACGGACAGGGGTCTTTAATGAAAAACTGTTTTTT. This chain joins TRBV29-1 and TRBJ1-4, with TRBD1 matching over 9 bases. CDR3 length: 14 amino acids. Per germline, CDR1 SQVTM and CDR2 ANQGSEA. Trimming removed 6 bases from V and 4 bases from J; junction bases left unmatched: 6.

The sample holds a few counts of this clone. The chain couples TRBV5-1 to TRBJ2-7, with 9 bases fitting TRBD1. The CDR3 has 14 residues. Germline loops: CDR1 SGHRS, CDR2 YFSETQ. The J segment lost 5 bases and the V segment lost 5 bases, leaving 8 bases of the junction unmatched. The CDR3 region has the DNA TGCGCCAGCAGTGGCGGACAGGGGACCCACGAGCAGTACTTC. It encodes CASSGGQGTHEQYF.